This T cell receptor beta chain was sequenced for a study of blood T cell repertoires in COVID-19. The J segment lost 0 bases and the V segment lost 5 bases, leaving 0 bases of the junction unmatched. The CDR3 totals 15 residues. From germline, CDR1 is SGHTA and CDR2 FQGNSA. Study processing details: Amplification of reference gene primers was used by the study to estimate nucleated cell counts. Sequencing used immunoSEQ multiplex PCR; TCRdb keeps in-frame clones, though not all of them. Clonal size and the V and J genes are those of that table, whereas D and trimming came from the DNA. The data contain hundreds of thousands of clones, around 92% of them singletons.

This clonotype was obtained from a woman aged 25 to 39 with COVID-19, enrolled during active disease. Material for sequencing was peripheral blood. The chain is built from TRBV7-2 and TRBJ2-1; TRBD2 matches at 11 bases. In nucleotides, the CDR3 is TGTGCCAGCAGCGGGACTAGCGGCTCCTACAATGAGCAGTTCTTC. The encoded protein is CASSGTSGSYNEQFF.